This T cell receptor (beta chain) was obtained from a study of blood T cells in healthy people across ages (dated by TCRdb to between 2014 and 2017). Regarding the research as a whole: In model experiments, template switching captured about one uniquely barcoded TCR beta cDNA molecule for every two T cells. To track age-related changes in TCR beta repertoire diversity, the study relied on deep sequencing normalized with unique cDNA molecular identifiers. The donors were split into four age groups: young (average 16 years), middle-aged (around 40), aged (over 55) and long-lived (roughly 80). To avoid experimental bias, donors of different ages were distributed randomly across sequencing lanes. Two additional independent replicas of 1 million unique cDNA reads from the same blood draw were analyzed for two donors (one aged 18 to 30 and one aged 80 or older). Paper-wide results and their limitations: Bulk unsorted PBMC profiling prevented conclusive comparison of naive and antigen-experienced compartments. Observed TCR beta diversity correlated strongly with the percentage of naive T cells measured by flow cytometry. Observed TCR beta diversity per million T cells fell roughly linearly with age, and a significant reduction was already apparent by age approximately 40. Estimates of total diversity based on one million sequenced T cells were considered lower bounds and underestimates. Because donor CMV infection status was unknown, age-related changes in expanded clonotypes were potentially confounded. Compared with the aged group, the long-lived group had more naive CD4+ T cells, fewer expanded clones and increased TCR diversity, suggesting age selection.

Points on this clonotype: What antigen it recognizes has not been identified. Base qualities are not provided; no much larger clone lies one nucleotide away.

V sheds 5 bases and J sheds 5 bases, leaving 9 bases between their ends. The CDR3 starts with the cysteine, ends with the phenylalanine, and has 12 residues. CDR3 DNA is the only sequence kept; it has 36 bases, read in frame from the first base. The CDR1 and CDR2 encoded by the germline V gene (reference sequence) are PRHDT and FYEKMQ. The library was obtained by 5' RACE. A second PCR of roughly 7 to 11 cycles was performed with a sample-barcoded 5' primer and a J-beta primer mix. A unique molecular identifier was introduced onto each TCR beta cDNA molecule by a template-switch 5' adaptor carrying 12 random nucleotides. At least 3 million CDR3-containing paired-end reads were obtained from each sample. All of the RNA was converted into first-strand cDNA using the Mint cDNA synthesis kit, with a TRBC-specific oligonucleotide serving as the primer. Following uracil-DNA glycosylase treatment, all cDNA underwent a first 18-cycle PCR with the universal primers M1SS and BC2_uni_R. On the study's bioinformatics: For normalization, 1 million high-quality reads were randomly selected from each sample, with every read carrying a distinct molecular identifier. Reads sharing molecular identifiers were discarded rather than binned into consensus sequences. MiTCR, with a Q25 quality threshold and the strictest error-elimination algorithm, was used for CDR3 identification, clonotype clustering and error correction. A nonparametric unseen species model with Euler transformation was used to estimate a lower bound on total TCR beta diversity. Using fastp trimming at Q25 and MiXCR clonotype assembly, TCRdb reanalyzed the public sequencing data and kept in-frame beta chains. Rows are combined by CDR3 protein, so each entry shows the most common genes and DNA. These V and J calls rely on TCRdb rather than the paper's analysis. For this sample there are around 1,800,000 distinct CDR3 sequences; about two fifths appear just once. The top ten hold 20% to 25% of the sample.

Systemically healthy Caucasian individuals from Russia, 35 to 50 in total and aged 6 to 90 years, were included as donors. Each donor gave around 9.5 milliliters of peripheral blood, collected into EDTA-treated Vacutainer tubes. Ficoll-Paque density-gradient centrifugation was used to isolate PBMCs, with at least 7 million obtained per sample. Total RNA, at least 6 micrograms per sample, was extracted from PBMCs with Trizol reagent. For every donor, flow cytometry on a PBMC aliquot measured the percentage of naive CD45RAhigh/CD27high T cells. Here the chain combines TRBV13 and TRBJ1-1; the D gene is unclear. Sample: blood. The source is a human donor in good health. CDR3 reads: CASSAGLTEAFF. The nucleotide sequence reads TGTGCCAGCAGCGCCGGGTTGACTGAAGCTTTCTTT.